Below, one T cell receptor beta chain is given with its context. The antigen remains unidentified. This specimen belongs to a study of CD8 T cells in ankylosing spondylitis. TCRdb processed the 5' RACE reads anew with MiXCR; each CDR3 protein has one entry. This sample has 250,000 to 350,000 distinct CDR3 sequences, with around 20% found just once. Notes on the study in general: Disease-associated clones were reportedly significantly overrepresented in matched ankylosing spondylitis synovial fluid.

The CDR3 contains 14 residues. The V gene lost 6 bases and the J gene lost 5 bases, with 16 bases spanning the gap. Germline loops: CDR1 SGHTA, CDR2 FQGNSA. The receptor was isolated from a female donor with ankylosing spondylitis or in good health (not recorded which). Sequencing was carried out using blood, either unsorted or a sorted T cell fraction (not recorded which). The genes are TRBV7-2 and TRBJ1-2; D perhaps matches TRBD1 (5 bases). CDR3 loop: CASSYPGRDYGYTF. The CDR3 DNA follows: TGTGCCAGCAGTTACCCGGGACGGGATTATGGCTACACCTTC. Drawing the rest from reference TRBV7-2 and TRBJ1-2, the complete variable domain is GAGVSQSPSNKVTEKGKDVELRCDPISGHTALYWYRQSLGQGLEFLIYFQGNSAPDKSGLPSDRFSAERTGGSVSTLTIQRTQQEDSAVYLCASSYPGRDYGYTFGSGTRLTVV.